The 8 T cell receptor beta chains below come from one sample, sequenced in a study of vaccination and CD4 T cells after COVID-19. The Oncomine TCR Beta short-read assay was applied to DNA of cultured CD4+ T cells. TCRdb passed the PCR reads through MiXCR, listing each CDR3 protein once. The table shows some 26,000 distinct CDR3 sequences, with about 61% occurring only once. Specified treatment: approximately 10-day PBMC culture with coronavirus spike peptide pools or control peptides (ViraFEST assay). For these receptors, no antigen is known. The sample here was CD4+ T cells from blood, cultured in vitro, taken after SARS-CoV-2 vaccination. These receptors were obtained from a human donor who received a COVID-19 vaccine.

The chain combines TRBV2 with TRBJ1-6; 12 bases are a match to TRBD1. Germline V CDR1 and CDR2: SNHLY, FYNNEI. J was trimmed by 4 bases and V by 8 bases; bases with no gene match: 3. CDR3 size: 15 residues. The CDR3 sequence is CASGTGGAYNSPLHF. As DNA, the CDR3 is TGTGCCAGCGGGACAGGGGGCGCTTATAATTCACCCCTCCACTTT.

The genes are TRBV12-3 or TRBV12-4 and TRBJ1-4; 9 bases agree with TRBD1. V gave up 3 bases and J gave up 7 bases; unmatched junction bases: 9. The CDR3 consists of 16 residues. CDR3 DNA: TGTGCCAGCAGTTTGAGGCTTACAGGGGGCGGTGAAAAACTGTTTTTT. Protein: CASSLRLTGGGEKLFF.

The chain is built from TRBV12-3 or TRBV12-4 and TRBJ2-2; D may be TRBD1 (5 bases). This CDR3 spans 14 amino acids. The V gene lost 5 bases and the J gene lost 1 base, with 8 bases spanning the gap. The CDR3: CASSRQRNTGELFF. Written as DNA, the CDR3 is TGTGCCAGCAGTCGACAGCGGAACACCGGGGAGCTGTTTTTT.

The chain has TRBV18 and TRBJ1-2; D remains unclear. V lost 3 bases and J 7 bases, leaving 15 bases between the germline ends. Germline V gene data show CDR1 as KGHSH and CDR2 as LQKENI. This CDR3 region has 14 residues. The DNA of the CDR3 is TGTGCCAGCTCACCGCGACTGGTAGTTGGTGGCTACACCTTC. Its translation is CASSPRLVVGGYTF.

CDR3 DNA: TGTGCCAGCAGTCCCGAACCCCATCAAATTAGCCGGGGGACCAAAAACATTCAGTACTTC. Amino acid sequence: CASSPEPHQISRGTKNIQYF. The rearrangement links TRBV6-1 to TRBJ2-4, with D possibly matching TRBD2 (6 bases). The V gene lost 5 bases and the J gene lost 2 bases, with 28 bases spanning the gap. Germline CDR1 reads MNHNS; CDR2 reads SASEGT. The CDR3 loop spans 20 amino acids.

Comment on this clonotype: One end of the junction varies from germline; a read error may be responsible. The gene calls are TRBV6-1 and TRBJ1-2; 10 bases match TRBD1. The CDR3 spans 14 residues. Germline loops: CDR1 MNHNS, CDR2 SASEGT. The CDR3 loop is CASREGTGVYGYTF. In DNA, the CDR3 is TGTGCCAGCAGGGAAGGGACAGGGGTCTATGGCTACACCTTC.

Only a few counts were recorded for this clonotype. V is TRBV6-1 and J is TRBJ1-5; 7 bases map to TRBD1. This CDR3 contains 15 residues. Trimming took 1 base from V and 7 from J; bases not matched to a gene: 7. CDR1 is MNHNS and CDR2 is SASEGT in the germline V gene. The CDR3 is CASSEGGRGSQPQHF. The DNA of the CDR3 is TGTGCCAGCAGTGAAGGGGGCAGGGGGTCGCAGCCCCAGCATTTT.

This clonotype was recorded only once. This chain joins TRBV11-3 and TRBJ1-1; D call uncertain. V lost 0 bases and J 10 bases, leaving 12 bases between the germline ends. CDR3 size: 13 residues. The germline gives CDR1 SGHNT, CDR2 YENEEA. The CDR3 coding sequence is TGTGCCAGCAGCTTAGATCTGGCTGCTGTAGCTTTCTTT. Translation: CASSLDLAAVAFF.